These 5 T cell receptor beta chains originate from one sample sequenced in a study of T cell repertoires in cytomegalovirus infection. Their antigen targets remain unknown. Each CDR3 protein gets one entry after TCRdb re-called the reads with MiXCR. The sample has some 800,000 distinct CDR3 sequences, 25% to 35% seen once. The material sequenced was cultured CD8+ T cells from PBMCs, taken from culture after CMV antigen stimulation. Receptors originate from a human donor in good health (CMV status not recorded). Some clones in this sample may be carry-over from other donors' samples.

This clonotype was counted only a few times. The V and J genes are TRBV6-2 or TRBV6-3 and TRBJ1-4, with a tentative D call TRBD1 (5 bases). V lost 2 bases to trimming and J lost 0 bases, with 16 bases between them. The CDR3 sequence is 18 residues long. Germline V gene lookup returns CDR1 MNHEY and CDR2 SVGEGT. As DNA, the CDR3 is TGTGCCAGCAGTTACCCCGGGACCTTGGTTGCAACTAATGAAAAACTGTTTTTT. Translation: CASSYPGTLVATNEKLFF.

In this sample, this clonotype turned up once. This chain uses TRBV9 with TRBJ2-1; 8 positions agree with TRBD2. With 3 bases clipped from V and 0 bases from J, the junction kept 2 bases outside the gene matches. This CDR3 is built from 15 residues. Germline V gives CDR1 SGDLS, CDR2 YYNGEE. Here the CDR3 reads CASSGSGGSYNEQFF. DNA of the CDR3: TGTGCCAGCAGCGGGAGCGGGGGCTCCTACAATGAGCAGTTCTTC.

This clonotype turned up a few times. V and J are TRBV4-1 and TRBJ1-1; D remains ambiguous. The CDR3 length is 13 residues. V shed 4 bases and J shed 1 base, with 7 bases lying between them. Germline V CDR1 and CDR2: MGHRA, YSYEKL. The CDR3, as DNA: TGCGCCAGCAGCCGATTCACGAACACTGAAGCTTTCTTT. As protein: CASSRFTNTEAFF.

Only a few counts were recorded for this clonotype. The chain carries TRBV4-1 and TRBJ1-5, with 10 nucleotides matching TRBD1. This CDR3 region has 16 residues. With 2 bases clipped from V and 6 bases from J, the junction kept 7 bases outside the gene matches. In germline, CDR1 is MGHRA, CDR2 YSYEKL. CDR3 nucleotide sequence: TGCGCCAGCAGCCAACACCCGGGACAGGGGATTCAGCCCCAGCATTTT. Translating it yields CASSQHPGQGIQPQHF.

DNA for the CDR3: TGTGCCAGCATTCAGAGCTCTGGGGCCAACGTCCTGACTTTC. It encodes CASIQSSGANVLTF. V and J are TRBV6-2 or TRBV6-3 and TRBJ2-6; unclear D gene. Trimming cost V 7 bases and J 0 bases, with 7 bases left between them. This CDR3 is built from 14 residues. Germline values: CDR1 MNHEY, CDR2 SVGEGT.